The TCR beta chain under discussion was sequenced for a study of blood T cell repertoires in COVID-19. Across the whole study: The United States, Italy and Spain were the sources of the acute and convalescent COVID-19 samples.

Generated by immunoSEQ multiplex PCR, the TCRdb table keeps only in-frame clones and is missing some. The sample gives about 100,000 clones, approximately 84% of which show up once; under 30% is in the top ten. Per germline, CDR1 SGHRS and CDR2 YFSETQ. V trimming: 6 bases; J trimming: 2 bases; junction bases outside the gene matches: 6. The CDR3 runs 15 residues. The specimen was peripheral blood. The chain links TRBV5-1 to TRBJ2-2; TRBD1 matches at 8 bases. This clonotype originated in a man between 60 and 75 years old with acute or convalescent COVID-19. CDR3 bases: TGCGCCAGCACCCCCCAGGGGGCAAACACCGGGGAGCTGTTTTTT. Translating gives CASTPQGANTGELFF.